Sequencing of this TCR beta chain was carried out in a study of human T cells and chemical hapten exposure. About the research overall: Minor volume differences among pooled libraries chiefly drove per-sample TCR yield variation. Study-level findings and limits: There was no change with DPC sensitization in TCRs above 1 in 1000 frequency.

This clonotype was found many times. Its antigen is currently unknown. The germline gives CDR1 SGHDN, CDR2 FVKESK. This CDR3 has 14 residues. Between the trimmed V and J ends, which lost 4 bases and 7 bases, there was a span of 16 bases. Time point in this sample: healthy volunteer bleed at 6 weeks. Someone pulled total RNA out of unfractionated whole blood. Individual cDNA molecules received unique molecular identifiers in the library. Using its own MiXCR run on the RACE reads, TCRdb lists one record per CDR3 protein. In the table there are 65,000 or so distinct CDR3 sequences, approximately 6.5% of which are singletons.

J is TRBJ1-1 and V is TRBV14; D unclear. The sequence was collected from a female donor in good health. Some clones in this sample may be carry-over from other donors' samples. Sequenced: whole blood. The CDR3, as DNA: TGTGCCAGCAGCCCCCGTGTTGTGGGCTATGAAGCTTTCTTT. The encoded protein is CASSPRVVGYEAFF.